This TCR beta chain was sequenced during a study of T-cell memory formation after mild COVID-19. This CDR3 is 15 amino acids long. The germline V and J ends were trimmed by 3 bases and 9 bases, with 15 bases remaining between them. Germline CDR1 is SGHAT and CDR2 is FQNNGV. Study results and limitations: Proof of SARS-CoV-2 specificity was absent for the second-wave clones that crested on day 37. Clones which contracted sat mainly in CM and EM if CD4+, and in EMRA if CD8+. Certain responding clones were present in pre-infection memory, suggesting participation of cross-reactive memory.

Employing constant-segment primers, 5'RACE generated TCR alpha and TCR beta cDNA libraries bearing sample barcodes and UMIs. TCRdb used MiXCR to reprocess the 5' RACE reads, holding one entry per CDR3 protein. The table records hundreds of thousands of distinct CDR3 sequences, approximately 19% of them present only once. A remark on this clonotype: The antigen remains undetermined.

The rearrangement links TRBV11-2 to TRBJ1-6; D unclear. The sequence was obtained from a man between 18 and 35 years old who had mild COVID-19 (a few samples of this study predate the infection). Cell type and time point are not known. What was sequenced was PBMCs or a T cell subset sorted from them (not recorded which). This chain's CDR3 is CASSFVNSVASPLHF. The DNA for the CDR3 is TGTGCCAGCAGCTTTGTTAACAGCGTGGCTTCACCCCTCCACTTT.